The sequence of this T cell receptor beta chain was determined in a study of OX40 agonist ivuxolimab in advanced cancers. As for the study in general: Every 2 weeks, patients got intravenous ivuxolimab at one of six dose levels (0.01-10 mg/kg). Patients with hepatocellular carcinoma, melanoma, renal cell or head and neck cancer made up the dose-escalation patients.

Study-level results: Determination of antigen specificity was not performed for the expanded peripheral T cells. Averaged across samples, CD8+ T cells carried more expanded clones than CD4+ did.

Between the trimmed V and J ends, which lost 10 bases and 0 bases, there was a span of 9 bases. Germline V gives CDR1 MNHNS, CDR2 SASEGT. The CDR3 contains 12 residues. Regarding this clone: The antigen is undetermined.

Libraries were prepared by immunoSEQ multiplex PCR; TCRdb keeps only in-frame clonotypes and omits some of them. The sample carries some 89,000 clones, approximately 79% recorded once. The chain couples TRBV6-1 to TRBJ2-5; possibly TRBD1 for D (6 bases). The specimen was CD4+ or CD8+ T cells sorted from blood, collected in a trial of the OX40 agonist ivuxolimab. The source of this sequence is an adult with an advanced solid tumor such as melanoma, head and neck, liver or kidney cancer. The CDR3 loop is CAIRDNQETQYF. The CDR3 nucleotides are TGTGCCATCCGGGACAACCAAGAGACCCAGTACTTC.